This is a list of T cell receptor beta chains from one sample in a study of blood T cell repertoires in COVID-19. Repertoires were generated with immunoSEQ multiplex PCR, while TCRdb's copy carries only in-frame clones and drops some. The sample shows 90,000 to 120,000 clones, approximately 91% of them seen only once. The specimen sequenced was peripheral blood. These receptors were taken from a man aged 55-75 years with acute or convalescent COVID-19. Both conserved end residues are part of each CDR3. The D gene is left open where the match is weak. Size tells how often a clone was seen (once, few, many) or the class of an expanded clone, and some rows leave it out.

TRBJ2-1,TRBV5-1,TRBD1,-,CASSLTGLGSYNEQFF,TGCGCCAGCAGCCTGACAGGGTTGGGATCCTACAATGAGCAGTTCTTC
TRBJ2-1,TRBV12-3/TRBV12-4,-,once,CASSFVRGAIF,TGTGCCAGCAGTTTTGTCAGGGGTGCAATCTTC
TRBJ2-1,TRBV5-1,TRBD2,-,CASSFAGTSGSAGGQFF,TGCGCCAGCAGCTTCGCCGGGACTAGCGGGAGTGCTGGTGGGCAGTTCTTC
TRBJ2-7,TRBV27,TRBD2,once,CASSLSGTSGTLRNEQYF,TGTGCCAGCAGTTTATCGGGGACTAGCGGGACCCTAAGAAACGAGCAGTACTTC
TRBJ2-7,TRBV2,TRBD1,-,CASTQRQGIFEQYF,TGTGCCAGCACCCAACGACAGGGGATCTTTGAGCAGTACTTC
TRBJ2-1,TRBV6-4,-,-,CASSKGRYNEQFF,TGTGCCAGCAGTAAGGGGCGATACAATGAGCAGTTCTTC
TRBJ1-6,TRBV28,-,-,CASSTNQGSYNSPLHF,TGTGCCAGCAGTACAAATCAGGGTTCCTATAATTCACCCCTCCACTTT
TRBJ2-3,TRBV29-1,-,-,CSVEEAGTDTQYF,TGCAGCGTTGAAGAGGCAGGCACAGATACGCAGTATTTT
TRBJ2-7,TRBV30,TRBD2,once,CACTLAGPYEQYF,TGTGCCTGTACACTAGCGGGCCCCTACGAGCAGTACTTC
TRBJ1-2,TRBV27,TRBD1,-,CASRRRTGNLLRDYGYTF,TGTGCCAGCAGACGACGGACAGGGAATCTTTTGCGTGACTATGGCTACACCTTC
TRBJ2-3,TRBV10-2,-,-,CASSGTGDTQYF,TGCGCCAGCAGTGGAACGGGGGATACGCAGTATTTT
TRBJ1-2,TRBV5-8,TRBD1,-,CASSAYRGGGYTF,TGTGCCAGCAGCGCCTACAGGGGGGGTGGCTACACCTTC
TRBJ2-1,TRBV27,-,-,CASSVTSSYNEQFF,TGTGCCAGCAGCGTAACGAGCTCCTACAATGAGCAGTTCTTC
TRBJ1-1,TRBV5-1,-,once,CASSLERGEAFF,TGCGCCAGCAGCTTGGAAAGGGGTGAAGCTTTCTTT
TRBJ1-6,TRBV2,TRBD1,-,CASSARTGGNSPLHF,TGTGCCAGCAGTGCCCGGACAGGGGGTAATTCACCCCTCCACTTT
TRBJ2-1,TRBV18,-,once,CASSSGGSGEQFF,TGTGCCAGCTCATCTGGGGGGAGCGGTGAGCAGTTCTTC
TRBJ2-1,TRBV5-1,TRBD1,-,CASMGQGIYNEQFF,TGCGCCAGCATGGGACAGGGGATTTACAATGAGCAGTTCTTC
TRBJ2-3,TRBV23-1,TRBD2,-,CASILTSGLAGARTDTQYF,TGCGCCAGCATTCTCACCTCGGGACTAGCGGGAGCCCGCACAGATACGCAGTATTTT
TRBJ1-2,TRBV5-4,-,-,CASSTGGGLNYGYTF,TGTGCCAGCAGCACCGGTGGCGGACTAAACTATGGCTACACCTTC
TRBJ2-7,TRBV5-3,TRBD2,-,CARSLERGDLYEQYF,TGTGCCAGAAGCTTGGAGCGGGGGGACCTTTACGAGCAGTACTTC
TRBJ1-1,TRBV30,-,-,CAWNDRGSHGGAYQWAFF,TGTGCCTGGAATGATCGAGGATCCCATGGGGGGGCCTACCAGTGGGCTTTCTTT
TRBJ2-3,TRBV13,TRBD2,-,CASSPPRASGRSSTDTQYF,TGTGCCAGCAGCCCCCCCCGGGCTAGCGGGCGCTCTAGCACAGATACGCAGTATTTT
TRBJ1-4,TRBV28,TRBD1,once,CASSLQGVKEKLFF,TGTGCCAGCAGTTTACAGGGGGTAAAAGAAAAACTGTTTTTT
TRBJ2-2,TRBV5-6,-,-,CASSLTGTGELFF,TGTGCCAGCAGCTTAACAGGGACCGGGGAGCTGTTTTTT
TRBJ2-7,TRBV9,TRBD2,-,CASSPRAGTSYEQYF,TGTGCCAGCAGCCCTCGAGCGGGGACGAGCTACGAGCAGTACTTC
TRBJ2-3,TRBV28,TRBD2,-,CASTPGLAGVADTQYF,TGTGCCAGCACCCCGGGACTAGCGGGAGTAGCAGATACGCAGTATTTT
TRBJ1-1,TRBV28,-,-,CASSLDRMNTEAFF,TGTGCCAGCAGTTTGGACAGAATGAACACTGAAGCTTTCTTT
TRBJ2-1,TRBV10-1,-,-,CASSTGMTPYNEQFF,TGCGCCAGCAGTACGGGAATGACACCGTACAATGAGCAGTTCTTC
TRBJ1-2,TRBV4-1,TRBD1,once,CASSPPDRGLGYTF,TGCGCCAGCAGCCCCCCAGACAGGGGGCTGGGCTACACCTTC
TRBJ2-1,TRBV5-1,TRBD2,-,CASSWGLAGDNEQFF,TGCGCCAGCAGCTGGGGACTAGCGGGAGACAATGAGCAGTTCTTC
TRBJ2-2,TRBV4-1,-,-,CASSLRGEVGGELFF,TGCGCCAGCAGCCTTCGAGGGGAGGTAGGCGGGGAGCTGTTTTTT
TRBJ2-4,TRBV7-9,TRBD1,-,CASSRDRRVKNIQYF,TGTGCCAGCAGCCGGGACAGAAGGGTTAAAAACATTCAGTACTTC
TRBJ2-3,TRBV4-1,-,-,CASSPLLLSTDTQYF,TGCGCCAGCAGCCCACTACTACTCAGCACAGATACGCAGTATTTT
TRBJ1-1,TRBV5-8,TRBD1,-,CASSYWTGKNTEAFF,TGTGCCAGCAGCTATTGGACAGGGAAGAACACTGAAGCTTTCTTT
TRBJ1-4,TRBV18,-,-,CASSPQRGEKLFF,TGTGCCAGCTCACCCCAAAGGGGTGAAAAACTGTTTTTT
TRBJ1-1,TRBV5-4,TRBD1,few,CASSLAGTGTEAFF,TGTGCCAGCAGCTTGGCCGGGACAGGCACTGAAGCTTTCTTT
TRBJ2-2,TRBV3-1/TRBV3-2,-,-,CASSQGGYTGELFF,TGTGCCAGCAGCCAAGGAGGATACACCGGGGAGCTGTTTTTT
TRBJ2-7,TRBV2,TRBD1,-,CASNERTGRYEQYF,TGTGCCAGCAATGAGAGGACAGGGCGGTACGAGCAGTACTTC
TRBJ1-1,TRBV30,TRBD1,-,CAWSVEDRGSEAFF,TGTGCCTGGAGTGTAGAGGACAGGGGGAGTGAAGCTTTCTTT
TRBJ1-1,TRBV12-5,-,once,CASAPDRPNTEAFF,TGTGCTAGTGCCCCCGACAGGCCGAACACTGAAGCTTTCTTT
TRBJ2-5,TRBV6-5,-,-,CASSREIGDGETQYF,TGTGCCAGCAGCCGCGAGATAGGGGATGGGGAGACCCAGTACTTC
TRBJ1-1,TRBV24-1,-,-,CATSDFAGFFSGAFF,TGTGCCACCAGTGATTTTGCAGGGTTTTTTAGCGGGGCTTTCTTT
TRBJ1-4,TRBV7-2,-,-,CASSSSGVINEKLFF,TGTGCCAGCAGCTCCTCAGGGGTGATCAATGAAAAACTGTTTTTT
TRBJ2-1,TRBV7-9,TRBD1,-,CASSPTGAPYNEQFF,TGTGCCAGCAGCCCGACAGGGGCTCCCTACAATGAGCAGTTCTTC
TRBJ2-1,TRBV7-3,TRBD2,-,CASSRLGLAGYNEQFF,TGTGCCAGCAGCCGGTTGGGACTAGCGGGTTACAATGAGCAGTTCTTC
TRBJ1-2,TRBV3-1/TRBV3-2,-,once,CASSQSWEGRSGYTF,TGTGCCAGCAGCCAGTCTTGGGAGGGGCGAAGTGGCTACACCTTC
TRBJ2-1,TRBV5-1,-,once,CASSPMTAGGYNEQFF,TGCGCCAGCAGCCCCATGACCGCCGGGGGCTACAATGAGCAGTTCTTC
TRBJ2-5,TRBV9,TRBD2,-,CASSVGTSGNQETQYF,TGTGCCAGCAGCGTAGGGACTAGCGGGAATCAAGAGACCCAGTACTTC
TRBJ2-2,TRBV5-1,TRBD2,-,CASSRIAGGNTGELFF,TGCGCCAGCAGCCGGATAGCGGGAGGGAACACCGGGGAGCTGTTTTTT
TRBJ1-1,TRBV3-1/TRBV3-2,-,-,CASSQARVNTEAFF,TGTGCCAGCAGCCAAGCCAGGGTGAACACTGAAGCTTTCTTT